Following are 18 T cell receptor beta chains from one sample sequenced in a study of blood T cell repertoires in COVID-19. Profiling relied on immunoSEQ multiplex PCR, and the TCRdb table lists in-frame clones only, not all of them. Of almost 55,000 clones in the sample, roughly 83% were seen once. The sequenced sample consisted of peripheral blood. These receptors originate from a human donor in a cohort sampled during active COVID-19.

J is TRBJ1-6 and V is TRBV10-3; 10 positions agree with TRBD1. The CDR3 extends over 15 amino acids. CDR1 ENHRY and CDR2 SYGVKD come from the germline V gene. Trimming cost V 7 bases and J 7 bases; bases outside gene matches: 7. The CDR3 reads CAINPGQGNNSPLHF. CDR3 bases: TGTGCCATCAACCCGGGACAGGGGAACAATTCACCCCTCCACTTT.

The chain recombines TRBV30 with TRBJ1-1; TRBD1 is a possible D gene (6 bases). The CDR3 sequence is 19 residues long. Per germline, CDR1 GTSNPN and CDR2 SVGIG (reference sequence). Trimming took 3 bases from V and 0 from J, leaving 26 bases between them. This CDR3 is CAWRGRGENGPLMNTEAFF. The DNA of the CDR3 is TGTGCCTGGAGGGGCAGGGGCGAAAACGGACCCCTTATGAACACTGAAGCTTTCTTT.

The chain carries TRBV12-1 and TRBJ1-6; the DNA was not used to check the table's D call, TRBD1. TRBV12-1 is labeled a pseudogene. The CDR3 has 17 amino acids. CDR3 DNA: TGTGCCAGCAGCTTTGTTTTGGCAGGGGTGAGGAATTCACCCCTCCACTTT. This translates into CASSFVLAGVRNSPLHF.

The chain employs TRBV6-2 or TRBV6-3 and TRBJ1-6; TRBD1 aligns across 7 bases. V lost 6 bases to trimming and J lost 0 bases; unmatched junction nucleotides: 8. Germline V gives CDR1 MNHEY, CDR2 SVGEGT. The CDR3 spans 17 residues. CDR3 DNA sequence: TGTGCCAGCAGCAAGACAGGGAGGAGCTCCTATAATTCACCCCTCCACTTT. This translates into CASSKTGRSSYNSPLHF.

The chain has TRBV5-5 and TRBJ2-2; 7 nucleotides agree with TRBD1. The CDR3 is made up of 13 amino acids. Germline lookup yields CDR1 SGHKS and CDR2 YYEKEE (reference sequence). Trimming at V came to 2 bases and at J to 6 bases, leaving 1 base not matched to a gene. The CDR3 nucleotides are TGTGCCAGCAGCTTACAGGGGCCCGGGGAGCTGTTTTTT. Its protein product is CASSLQGPGELFF.

The chain combines TRBV13 with TRBJ2-2; 14 bases are a match to TRBD2. Trimming at V came to 5 bases and at J to 8 bases, leaving 7 bases not matched to a gene. The germline V gene has CDR1 PRHDT and CDR2 FYEKMQ (reference sequence). The CDR3 spans 16 residues. The CDR3 DNA reads as TGTGCCAGCAGCCCCGGACTAGCGGGGGGCCTGGGGGAGCTGTTTTTT. Translated: CASSPGLAGGLGELFF.

The chain uses TRBV7-9 and TRBJ1-1; the D gene is possibly TRBD1 (6 bases). Germline loops: CDR1 SEHNR, CDR2 FQNEAQ (reference sequence). The germline V and J ends were trimmed by 5 bases and 4 bases, with 14 bases remaining between them. The CDR3 has 14 amino acids. The CDR3 region has the DNA TGTGCCAGCAGCATCACAGGGACCGGCACTGAAGCTTTCTTT. Protein sequence: CASSITGTGTEAFF. Full variable domain (remainder filled in from reference TRBV7-9 and TRBJ1-1): DTGVSQNPRHKITKRGQNVTFRCDPISEHNRLYWYRQTLGQGPEFLTYFQNEAQLEKSRLLSDRFSAERPKGSFSTLEIQRTEQGDSAMYLCASSITGTGTEAFFGQGTRLTVV.

The chain recombines TRBV30 with TRBJ1-3, with no clear D. Germline V lookup: CDR1 GTSNPN, CDR2 SVGIG (reference sequence). The CDR3 consists of 13 residues. Trimming shortened V by 3 bases and J by 4 bases, and 10 bases separated the two germline ends. CDR3 amino acids: CAWSQALGNTIYF. As DNA, the CDR3 is TGTGCCTGGAGCCAAGCCCTCGGAAACACCATATATTTT.

V gene TRBV5-4 combines with J gene TRBJ1-1; 9 nucleotides align to TRBD1. Germline CDR1 is SGHNT and CDR2 is YYREEE (reference sequence). The CDR3 contains 15 residues. With V trimmed by 1 base and J by 4 bases, 5 bases remained unmatched. The CDR3 DNA is TGTGCCAGCAGCTTGCGGGGACAGGGTTTCACTGAAGCTTTCTTT. Its translation: CASSLRGQGFTEAFF. Filled out from reference TRBV5-4 and TRBJ1-1, the complete variable domain reads ETGVTQSPTHLIKTRGQQVTLRCSSQSGHNTVSWYQQALGQGPQFIFQYYREEENGRGNFPPRFSGLQFPNYSSELNVNALELDDSALYLCASSLRGQGFTEAFFGQGTRLTVV.

The chain combines TRBV7-9 with TRBJ2-3, with no clear D. V was trimmed by 4 bases and J by 4 bases, leaving 6 bases between them. The CDR3 consists of 12 residues. Germline CDR1 reads SEHNR; CDR2 reads FQNEAQ (reference sequence). Written as DNA, the CDR3 is TGTGCCAGCAGCTACGGTCCAGATACGCAGTATTTT. Amino acids: CASSYGPDTQYF.

The chain has TRBV4-3 and TRBJ1-4; D unclear. Trimming cost V 4 bases and J 12 bases, with 12 bases left between them. Germline V CDR1 and CDR2: LGHNA, YSLEER. CDR3 length: 12 residues. Here the CDR3 DNA reads TGCGCCAGCAGCCGTGCTGGGCTTCAACTGTTTTTT. Translating gives CASSRAGLQLFF.

In nucleotides, the CDR3 is TGTGCCAGCAGTTGGGACAGCAGTAATCAGCCCCAGCATTTT. It codes for CASSWDSSNQPQHF. J is TRBJ1-5 and V is TRBV6-6; TRBD1 matches at 7 bases. V dropped 4 bases and J dropped 4; count of bases not matched to a gene: 4. This CDR3 has 14 residues. Germline V gives CDR1 MNHNY, CDR2 SVGAGI (reference sequence).

This chain connects TRBV7-2 to TRBJ2-1; 8 positions match TRBD1. There are 14 residues in the CDR3. The V gene's germline CDR1 is SGHTA and CDR2 FQGNSA. The J segment lost 7 bases and the V segment lost 1 base, leaving 3 bases of the junction unmatched. CDR3 DNA: TGTGCCAGCAGCTTAGTCCAGGGGGCTAATGAGCAGTTCTTC. Its translation is CASSLVQGANEQFF.

The chain carries TRBV4-3 and TRBJ2-1; 9 bases are a match to TRBD1. CDR1 is LGHNA and CDR2 is YSLEER in the germline V gene. The CDR3 length is 17 residues. Trimming took 4 bases from V and 7 from J; bases not matched to a gene: 14. The chain's CDR3 is CASSLFRDRARSNEQFF. In DNA form, the CDR3 reads TGCGCCAGCAGCCTCTTCAGGGACAGGGCACGGTCAAATGAGCAGTTCTTC.

The chain is built from TRBV11-2 and TRBJ2-7; TRBD2 is a possible D gene (5 bases). CDR3 size: 14 residues. V was cut by 3 bases and J by 5 bases, with 14 bases left in between. Germline V gene lookup returns CDR1 SGHAT and CDR2 FQNNGV. CDR3 residues: CASSFDRGYHEQYF. CDR3 in DNA: TGTGCCAGCAGCTTTGATCGAGGGTACCACGAGCAGTACTTC. Looking up the rest from reference TRBV11-2 and TRBJ2-7 gives the full variable domain: EAGVAQSPRYKIIEKRQSVAFWCNPISGHATLYWYQQILGQGPKLLIQFQNNGVVDDSQLPKDRFSAERLKGVDSTLKIQPAKLEDSAVYLCASSFDRGYHEQYFGPGTRLTVT.

The V call is TRBV25-1, the J call TRBJ1-2, with D perhaps TRBD1 (6 bases). The CDR3 sequence is 16 residues long. Germline assignment: CDR1 MGHDK and CDR2 SYGVNS. Trimming removed 1 base from V and 7 bases from J, with 19 bases in between. CDR3 residues: CASSELGTGMGSGYTF. The CDR3 DNA reads TGTGCCAGCAGTGAATTGGGTACAGGGATGGGTTCTGGCTACACCTTC.

The V gene is TRBV4-3, the J gene TRBJ1-6; 9 bases are a match to TRBD1. CDR3 length: 15 amino acids. Trimming took 0 bases from V and 9 from J; bases not matched to a gene: 3. Germline CDR1 and CDR2: LGHNA and YSLEER. The CDR3, as DNA: TGCGCCAGCAGCCAAGAGACGGACAGGGGTTCACCCCTCCACTTT. This translates into CASSQETDRGSPLHF.

J is TRBJ2-3 and V is TRBV27; D is unclear. The V end was cut by 8 bases, the J end by 3 bases, with 6 bases between. The CDR3 loop spans 11 amino acids. Looked up from germline, CDR1 is MNHEY and CDR2 is SMNVEV (reference sequence). This chain's CDR3 is CASRSTDTQYF. The CDR3 DNA reads as TGTGCCAGCCGCAGTACAGATACGCAGTATTTT.